This TCR beta chain stems from a study of graft-versus-host responses after intestinal transplantation. Study-level information: All recipients were transplanted with multivisceral, liver-intestinal, or isolated intestinal grafts.

V lost 8 bases, J lost 1 base, and 14 bases lay in between. The CDR3 extends over 15 amino acids. The germline V gene encodes CDR1 MDHEN and CDR2 SYDVKM. Only in-frame clones appear in the TCRdb table, and some are missing; sequencing was by immunoSEQ multiplex PCR. Seen here are approximately 58,000 clones, around 90% observed once, and the top ten hold approximately 1.5%. Points from the study as a whole: The study found high graft-versus-host to host-versus-graft clonal ratios in allografts of patients with graft-donor T cell macrochimerism. With peak circulating GvH clone levels came an association with early post-transplant HvG declines. GvH clones appeared in recipient marrow, some first in ileum or blood.

A remark on this clone: The target antigen is unknown.

This TCR derives from a human patient who received an intestinal transplant, so some T cells may come from the graft donor. The sample here was PBMCs, taken 26 days after transplant. The chain carries TRBV28 and TRBJ2-2; D may be TRBD2 (6 bases). The CDR3 is CASRGGAENTGELFF. CDR3 nucleotide sequence: TGTGCCAGCCGTGGCGGGGCCGAGAACACCGGGGAGCTGTTTTTT.